The rows below give T cell receptor beta chains drawn from one sample of a study of identical twins. TCRdb processed the 5' RACE reads anew with MiXCR; each CDR3 protein has one entry. The sample contains some 1,600,000 distinct CDR3 sequences, roughly a third of which appear only once. Specimen: cord blood. These receptors came from a newborn girl in good health. Both conserved end residues are part of each CDR3. The D gene is left open where the match is weak. Rows give clone size only sometimes, using once, few, many, or a class for an expanded clone.

16	TRBV7-6	TRBJ2-1	few	-	CASSFQSGEGFNEQFF	TGTGCCAGCAGCTTTCAGTCGGGAGAGGGGTTCAATGAGCAGTTCTTC
16	TRBV5-1	TRBJ2-3	-	-	CASSVRYGGQTDTQYF	TGCGCCAGCAGCGTAAGATATGGGGGGCAGACAGATACGCAGTATTTT
18	TRBV7-8	TRBJ2-3	-	TRBD2	CASSLGGTSDLPADTQYF	TGTGCCAGCAGCTTAGGCGGGACTAGCGACCTCCCGGCAGATACGCAGTATTTT
12	TRBV20-1	TRBJ1-6	-	TRBD1	CSAPDRAAPLHF	TGCAGTGCTCCGGACAGGGCAGCACCCCTCCACTTT
15	TRBV28	TRBJ1-6	-	-	CASKAPSSYNSPLHF	TGTGCCAGCAAGGCTCCGAGCTCCTATAATTCACCCCTCCACTTT
14	TRBV20-1	TRBJ2-7	-	-	CSARDGPSSYEQYF	TGCAGTGCTAGAGATGGCCCTTCCTCCTACGAGCAGTACTTC
14	TRBV29-1	TRBJ2-1	-	TRBD1	CSVAYGTGPYEQFF	TGCAGCGTTGCATACGGGACAGGGCCCTACGAGCAGTTCTTC
15	TRBV7-9	TRBJ1-2	-	TRBD1	CASSLKGGLGYGYTF	TGTGCCAGCAGCTTAAAAGGGGGCTTGGGCTATGGCTACACCTTC
14	TRBV15	TRBJ1-2	-	-	CATSRDRANYDYTF	TGTGCCACCAGCAGAGATAGAGCTAACTATGACTACACCTTC
14	TRBV12-3/TRBV12-4	TRBJ1-1	-	TRBD1	CASSWTGTYPEAFF	TGTGCCAGCAGTTGGACAGGCACATATCCTGAAGCTTTCTTT
14	TRBV27	TRBJ2-2	few	-	CASSLNDGTGELFF	TGTGCCAGCAGTCTCAACGACGGCACCGGGGAGCTGTTTTTT
12	TRBV30	TRBJ2-5	-	-	CAWSVLERFQYF	TGTGCCTGGAGTGTACTCGAGAGATTCCAGTACTTC
16	TRBV18	TRBJ2-1	-	TRBD2	CASSPLRAGGYNEQFF	TGTGCCAGCTCACCACTAAGGGCCGGGGGGTACAATGAGCAGTTCTTC
14	TRBV25-1	TRBJ2-7	-	TRBD1	CASSGRQGPCEQYF	TGTGCCAGCAGTGGGAGACAGGGACCCTGCGAGCAGTACTTC
14	TRBV6-2/TRBV6-3	TRBJ1-2	-	-	CASSYSGSIYGYTF	TGTGCCAGCAGTTACTCGGGGTCCATTTATGGCTACACCTTC
15	TRBV6-1	TRBJ1-2	-	-	CASRSTGSVLHGYTF	TGTGCCAGCAGATCAACAGGGTCGGTTCTCCATGGCTACACCTTC
13	TRBV7-9	TRBJ2-1	-	-	CASQAGEYNEQFF	TGTGCCAGCCAGGCGGGCGAGTACAATGAGCAGTTCTTC
14	TRBV3-1	TRBJ2-7	-	-	CASSQVSTRYEQYF	TGTGCCAGCAGCCAAGTCTCTACACGCTACGAGCAGTACTTC
14	TRBV12-3/TRBV12-4	TRBJ1-3	-	-	CASRTRVFGNTIYF	TGTGCCAGCAGGACACGGGTTTTCGGAAACACCATATATTTT
18	TRBV20-1	TRBJ2-3	-	TRBD2	CSARLGLGLAGGPDTQYF	TGCAGTGCTAGGCTTGGCCTGGGACTAGCGGGAGGGCCAGATACGCAGTATTTT
14	TRBV24-1	TRBJ2-5	few	-	CATSDRQTQETQYF	TGTGCCACCAGTGATAGGCAGACTCAAGAGACCCAGTACTTC
16	TRBV15	TRBJ2-4	many	-	CATSRESVVAKNIQYF	TGTGCCACCAGCAGAGAGTCCGTTGTAGCCAAAAACATTCAGTACTTC
13	TRBV6-5	TRBJ1-2	few	-	CASISGQGYGYTF	TGTGCCAGCATATCGGGGCAGGGATATGGCTACACCTTC